The 15 T cell receptor beta chains in this list originate from one sample, sequenced in a study of blood T cells in healthy people across ages (dated by TCRdb to between 2014 and 2017). Library prep was done by 5' RACE. The sample was run on an Illumina HiSeq 2500. The second PCR ran for roughly 7 to 11 cycles and used a J-beta primer mix along with a sample-barcoded 5' primer. TCRdb reworked the public reads: Q25 trimming with fastp, MiXCR clone assembly, productive beta chains retained. Each entry merges the rows of one CDR3 protein and shows their most common DNA and genes. In all, the sample holds 650,000 to 1,000,000 distinct CDR3 sequences, and roughly 34% of those were seen once. The top ten clonotypes cover over 10% of the sample. Input material: blood. All receptors come from a man younger than 35 in good health.

This clonotype was seen a few times. This chain uses TRBV12-3 or TRBV12-4 with TRBJ1-1; no firm D call. The CDR3 spans 13 residues. The ends were cut back, 4 bases at V and 1 base at J, with 7 bases in the middle. The CDR3 nucleotides are TGTGCCAGCAGTTCCCCGGGGAACACTGAAGCTTTCTTT. Translating it yields CASSSPGNTEAFF.

V and J are TRBV4-2 and TRBJ2-5; TRBD2 might be the D (5 bases). CDR1 is LGHNA and CDR2 is YNFKEQ in the germline V gene. V was trimmed by 0 bases and J by 11 bases, leaving 22 bases between them. This CDR3 is built from 16 residues. The CDR3 spells CASSQDRRNPRNEQYF. In DNA form, the CDR3 reads TGTGCCAGCAGCCAAGATAGGAGGAATCCTCGGAATGAGCAGTACTTC.

This sequence joins TRBV20-1 and TRBJ1-2; 7 nucleotides align to TRBD1. This CDR3 has 13 amino acids. Germline V gene data show CDR1 as DFQATT and CDR2 as SNEGSKA (reference sequence). After removal of 3 bases from V and 8 bases from J, the junction contained 9 bases not matched to a gene. The CDR3 reads CSARATGLAGYTF. In DNA form, the CDR3 reads TGCAGTGCTAGGGCGACAGGGCTAGCGGGCTACACCTTC.

The CDR3 reads CASSYSAYGYTF. CDR3 coding DNA: TGTGCCAGCAGTTACTCGGCCTATGGCTACACCTTC. The chain links TRBV6-6 to TRBJ1-2, with D hard to call. Germline CDR1 reads MNHNY; CDR2 reads SVGAGI (reference sequence). The CDR3 loop spans 12 amino acids. The germline V and J ends were trimmed by 0 bases and 4 bases, with 3 bases remaining between them.

This clonotype was picked up many times. The chain recombines TRBV12-3 or TRBV12-4 with TRBJ1-2; 7 bases align to TRBD1. V was clipped by 4 bases and J by 6 bases; unmatched bases: 2. The CDR3 runs to 12 residues. The DNA for the CDR3 is TGTGCCAGCAGTTCGACAGGGCATGGCTACACCTTC. Its protein product is CASSSTGHGYTF.

The gene calls are TRBV20-1 and TRBJ2-7, with TRBD1 as a possible D gene (6 bases). CDR1 and CDR2 from the germline V gene are DFQATT and SNEGSKA (reference sequence). Trimming left V 6 bases short and J 2 bases short, with 14 bases between. The CDR3 loop spans 13 amino acids. CDR3 in amino acids: CSASDSSAYEQYF. The CDR3 DNA sequence: TGCAGTGCCTCGGACAGTTCGGCCTACGAGCAGTACTTC.

This chain joins TRBV6-2 or TRBV6-3 and TRBJ2-1; TRBD2 is a possible D gene (6 bases). V shed 2 bases and J shed 13 bases, with 21 bases lying between them. The germline V gene has CDR1 MNHEY and CDR2 SVGEGT. The CDR3 runs to 15 residues. DNA of the CDR3: TGTGCCAGCAGTTACGCCGGGGAGGCCGGGGAGACCCAGTTCTTC. Encoded protein: CASSYAGEAGETQFF.

The chain couples TRBV6-6 to TRBJ1-4; 8 bases are a match to TRBD1. The J segment lost 5 bases and the V segment lost 5 bases, leaving 7 bases of the junction unmatched. CDR1 is MNHNY, CDR2 SVGAGI, per germline (reference sequence). CDR3 length equals 15 residues. The CDR3 DNA reads as TGTGCCAGCAGTCGAAACGGACAGGGAAATGAAAAACTGTTTTTT. This encodes CASSRNGQGNEKLFF.

Only one count was recorded for this clonotype. V usage is TRBV21-1 and J usage is TRBJ2-7. TRBV21-1 is deemed a pseudogene. The CDR3 sequence is 14 residues long. The CDR3 is CASSPLDVAYEQYF. CDR3 nucleotide sequence: TGTGCCAGCAGCCCTCTGGACGTAGCCTACGAGCAGTACTTC.

This clonotype was found a few times. The DNA of the CDR3 is TGTGCCACCTACAGGGTCACCTACAATGAGCAGTTCTTC. Translating gives CATYRVTYNEQFF. The V and J genes are TRBV28 and TRBJ2-1, with a possible D match to TRBD1 (6 bases). The CDR3 runs to 13 residues. The ends were cut back, 10 bases at V and 2 bases at J, with 12 bases in the middle. Germline V gene lookup returns CDR1 MDHEN and CDR2 SYDVKM. The variable domain in full, with the rest retrieved from reference TRBV28 and TRBJ2-1, is DVKVTQSSRYLVKRTGEKVFLECVQDMDHENMFWYRQDPGLGLRLIYFSYDVKMKEKGDIPEGYSVSREKKERFSLILESASTNQTSMYLCATYRVTYNEQFFGPGTRLTVL.

A note on this clonotype: A much larger clone sits a single nucleotide away, making a read error possible. The V call is TRBV12-3 or TRBV12-4, the J call TRBJ2-3, with D perhaps matching TRBD1 or TRBD2 (5 bases each). V was clipped by 2 bases and J by 4 bases, with 13 bases between them. The CDR3 sequence is 15 residues long. In nucleotides, the CDR3 is TGTGCCAGCAGTTTACCCGGGGCAAGCGCAGATACGCAGTATTTT. Its protein is CASSLPGASADTQYF.

In its sample, this clonotype was seen once. The chain recombines TRBV28 with TRBJ2-1, with 7 positions matching TRBD1. Germline CDR1 reads MDHEN; CDR2 reads SYDVKM. This CDR3 has 15 residues. V gave up 6 bases and J gave up 7 bases; unmatched junction bases: 12. The DNA for the CDR3 is TGTGCCAGCAGCCCCGGACAGGTAGCTTGGAATGAGCAGTTCTTC. It is translated as CASSPGQVAWNEQFF. Combining the CDR3 with reference TRBV28 and TRBJ2-1 gives the whole variable domain DVKVTQSSRYLVKRTGEKVFLECVQDMDHENMFWYRQDPGLGLRLIYFSYDVKMKEKGDIPEGYSVSREKKERFSLILESASTNQTSMYLCASSPGQVAWNEQFFGPGTRLTVL.

In this sample, this clonotype turned up many times. V usage is TRBV12-3 or TRBV12-4 and J usage is TRBJ1-2; D is possibly TRBD1 (5 bases). Trimming removed 7 bases at V and 10 bases at J, with 16 bases between. The CDR3 runs to 12 residues. The CDR3 is CASKTGGRAYTF. CDR3 bases: TGTGCCAGCAAAACTGGGGGTAGGGCCTACACCTTC.

This clonotype was seen only a few times. This chain joins TRBV12-3 or TRBV12-4 and TRBJ2-5, with a possible D match to TRBD2 (5 bases). V was pared by 5 bases and J by 11 bases, with 24 bases between. The CDR3 runs to 15 residues. CDR3 sequence: CASSLRLNVYNEQYF. The CDR3 DNA reads TGTGCCAGCAGTCTGAGACTAAATGTATACAATGAGCAGTACTTC.

This clonotype appeared a few times. The V and J genes are TRBV7-9 and TRBJ2-3; D perhaps matches TRBD2 (5 bases). This CDR3 has 16 amino acids. V lost 3 bases and J lost 0, with 13 bases in between. CDR1 is SEHNR, CDR2 FQNEAQ, per germline (reference sequence). DNA for the CDR3: TGTGCCAGCAGCTTTAGTGCCGGGGTTAGCACAGATACGCAGTATTTT. Translating it yields CASSFSAGVSTDTQYF.